The rows below give T cell receptor beta chains drawn from one sample of a study of T cell repertoires in cytomegalovirus infection. TCRdb redid the calling of the reads with MiXCR, one entry per CDR3 protein. The sample holds roughly 730,000 distinct CDR3 sequences, 33% seen once. Their antigen targets remain unknown. The sequencing here drew on cultured PBMCs, taken from culture after CMV antigen stimulation. The receptor set was obtained from a human donor in good health (CMV status not recorded). Some clones in this sample may be carry-over from other donors' samples. Each CDR3 is given with its conserved first and last residue. D genes are given only for firm matches. Expanded clones get a size class; other rows say once, few or many, or leave the size out.

DNA: TGTGCCAGTAGTAACCGCAGGGTTGGAATATCGGGCAATCAGCCCCAGCATTTT
CDR3: CASSNRRVGISGNQPQHF
D: -
V: TRBV19
J: TRBJ1-5
size: -

DNA: TGTGCCAGCAGCGTTGGGGACTCTGGCACTGAAGCTTTCTTT
CDR3: CASSVGDSGTEAFF
D: -
V: TRBV9
J: TRBJ1-1
size: -

DNA: TGCAGTGCCCGCTCTCCAGCGGGGGATTACAATGAGCAGTTCTTC
CDR3: CSARSPAGDYNEQFF
D: TRBD2
V: TRBV20-1
J: TRBJ2-1
size: few

DNA: TGTGCCAGCAGCCCCTGGGGAGTAGCGGGGGCAAAAGAGACCCAGTACTTC
CDR3: CASSPWGVAGAKETQYF
D: TRBD2
V: TRBV4-2
J: TRBJ2-5
size: few

DNA: TGTGCCAGCAGCTTAGATGCTAGCGGAAACTACGAGCAGTACTTC
CDR3: CASSLDASGNYEQYF
D: TRBD2
V: TRBV7-6
J: TRBJ2-7
size: many

DNA: TGCAGTGCTAGAGGCTGGGGAGGGAATGGCTACACCTTC
CDR3: CSARGWGGNGYTF
D: -
V: TRBV20-1
J: TRBJ1-2
size: -

DNA: TGTGCCAGCAGCCGGGGCCTAGCGGGGGGCGGGCAAGAGACCCAGTACTTC
CDR3: CASSRGLAGGGQETQYF
D: TRBD2
V: TRBV12-3/TRBV12-4
J: TRBJ2-5
size: -

DNA: TGTGCCAGCAGCTTAGCCCCTACTAAGGGCTACGAGCAGTACTTC
CDR3: CASSLAPTKGYEQYF
D: -
V: TRBV7-2
J: TRBJ2-7
size: -

DNA: TGTGCCAGCAGTTACAGGGAGGGCAATCAGCCCCAGCATTTT
CDR3: CASSYREGNQPQHF
D: -
V: TRBV12-3/TRBV12-4
J: TRBJ1-5
size: -

DNA: TGTGCCAGCAGAAAGACAGGGGGTGGCCTGTATAGCAATCAGCCCCAGCATTTT
CDR3: CASRKTGGGLYSNQPQHF
D: TRBD1
V: TRBV27
J: TRBJ1-5
size: -

DNA: TGTGCCAGCAGCTCTGGGGCCCCGAAAGAGACCCAGTACTTC
CDR3: CASSSGAPKETQYF
D: -
V: TRBV7-2
J: TRBJ2-5
size: few

DNA: TGTGCCAGCAGCTTACGGGACGGGAACACTGAAGCTTTCTTT
CDR3: CASSLRDGNTEAFF
D: -
V: TRBV7-2
J: TRBJ1-1
size: many

DNA: TGTGCCAGCAGCAATACGTGGGACACCATATATTTT
CDR3: CASSNTWDTIYF
D: -
V: TRBV7-8
J: TRBJ1-3
size: -

DNA: TGCGCCAGCAGCCAGGGAGTGGGGCTAGCGCGGGACACAGATACGCAGTATTTT
CDR3: CASSQGVGLARDTDTQYF
D: -
V: TRBV4-1
J: TRBJ2-3
size: -

DNA: TGTGCCACCAGCAGGGAGGGATTGAACACTGAAGCTTTCTTT
CDR3: CATSREGLNTEAFF
D: -
V: TRBV15
J: TRBJ1-1
size: -

DNA: TGTGCCAGCAGGGGGCTTGGAGATACGCAGTATTTT
CDR3: CASRGLGDTQYF
D: -
V: TRBV5-4
J: TRBJ2-3
size: -

DNA: TGTGCCAGCAGCGCTAGCGGGAGATTAGGCGGGGAGCTGTTTTTT
CDR3: CASSASGRLGGELFF
D: TRBD2
V: TRBV7-9
J: TRBJ2-2
size: few

DNA: TGTGCCAGCAGCTTAGGGCAGACACCACAGTTCTTC
CDR3: CASSLGQTPQFF
D: -
V: TRBV7-9
J: TRBJ2-1
size: -

DNA: TGTGCCAGCAGCTTAGTGGGACAGCGTTCCTATAATTCACCCCTCCACTTT
CDR3: CASSLVGQRSYNSPLHF
D: TRBD1
V: TRBV7-4
J: TRBJ1-6
size: -

DNA: TGTGCCAGCAGCTCGAAATACGAGCAGTACTTC
CDR3: CASSSKYEQYF
D: -
V: TRBV7-8
J: TRBJ2-7
size: many

DNA: TGTGCCGGGAGCCAGGTGGGAAACACCATATATTTT
CDR3: CAGSQVGNTIYF
D: -
V: TRBV10-3
J: TRBJ1-3
size: -

DNA: TGTGCCAGCAGCACACAGGGACAAGTAACCGGGGAGCTGTTTTTT
CDR3: CASSTQGQVTGELFF
D: -
V: TRBV7-6
J: TRBJ2-2
size: few

DNA: TGTGCCAGCAGCCCCCGACAGGGCGGAGTTCAGCCCCAGCATTTT
CDR3: CASSPRQGGVQPQHF
D: TRBD1
V: TRBV27
J: TRBJ1-5
size: -

DNA: TGTGCCAGCAGCCAATTGGGGGGCTCCTACGAGCAGTACTTC
CDR3: CASSQLGGSYEQYF
D: -
V: TRBV7-6
J: TRBJ2-7
size: few

DNA: TGTGCCAGCAGCTTAGAGGGTGACTACACCTACGAGCAGTACTTC
CDR3: CASSLEGDYTYEQYF
D: -
V: TRBV7-2
J: TRBJ2-7
size: many

DNA: TGTGCCAGCAGTTTCAATACTGGTGGCTACACCTTC
CDR3: CASSFNTGGYTF
D: -
V: TRBV12-3/TRBV12-4
J: TRBJ1-2
size: few

DNA: TGTGCCAGCAGTACCCGGGACAGGGTAGAGACCCAGTACTTC
CDR3: CASSTRDRVETQYF
D: TRBD1
V: TRBV12-3/TRBV12-4
J: TRBJ2-5
size: few

DNA: TGTGCCAGCAGTGCCCGGGACAGGGGCAATGAGCAGTTCTTC
CDR3: CASSARDRGNEQFF
D: TRBD1
V: TRBV6-1
J: TRBJ2-1
size: few

DNA: TGTGCCAGCAGCTTAGCATGGGACAGGGGTTTTCAGCCCCAGCATTTT
CDR3: CASSLAWDRGFQPQHF
D: TRBD1
V: TRBV7-8
J: TRBJ1-5
size: many

DNA: TGTGCCAGCAGTATTGGGGTTCAGCCCCAGCATTTT
CDR3: CASSIGVQPQHF
D: -
V: TRBV12-3/TRBV12-4
J: TRBJ1-5
size: -

DNA: TGTGCCAGCAGTTACTGGACCGGGGCTTCACCCCTCCACTTT
CDR3: CASSYWTGASPLHF
D: -
V: TRBV6-5
J: TRBJ1-6
size: few

DNA: TGCGCCAGCAGCCAGGCCGACACGGGACAAACTACTTACGAGCAGTACTTC
CDR3: CASSQADTGQTTYEQYF
D: -
V: TRBV4-1
J: TRBJ2-7
size: few

DNA: TGTGCCAGCAGCCCGTCCCCCTGGGAGCAGTACTTC
CDR3: CASSPSPWEQYF
D: -
V: TRBV12-3/TRBV12-4
J: TRBJ2-7
size: -

DNA: TGTGCCAGCAGTCCCCAGGAGGGCACACAAGAGACCCAGTACTTC
CDR3: CASSPQEGTQETQYF
D: -
V: TRBV28
J: TRBJ2-5
size: -

DNA: TGTGCCAGCAGCCCTACCGGGACCGCAAACATTCAGTACTTC
CDR3: CASSPTGTANIQYF
D: -
V: TRBV7-9
J: TRBJ2-4
size: few

DNA: TGTGCCAGCAGTTTAGCACCGAACACCGGGGAGCTGTTTTTT
CDR3: CASSLAPNTGELFF
D: -
V: TRBV12-3/TRBV12-4
J: TRBJ2-2
size: many

DNA: TGTGCCAGCAGCTCTAGCGGGAGAAGCACAGATACGCAGTATTTT
CDR3: CASSSSGRSTDTQYF
D: TRBD2
V: TRBV7-2
J: TRBJ2-3
size: medium-sized

DNA: TGTGCCAGCAGCTTAGGGGACACATTCCCCCTCCACTTT
CDR3: CASSLGDTFPLHF
D: -
V: TRBV7-6
J: TRBJ1-6
size: few

DNA: TGTGCCAGTAGTGCCAGCATGGGAGATACGCAGTATTTT
CDR3: CASSASMGDTQYF
D: -
V: TRBV19
J: TRBJ2-3
size: -

DNA: TGTGCCACGCAGGGGAGGGAACGCTACACCTTC
CDR3: CATQGRERYTF
D: -
V: TRBV10-3
J: TRBJ1-2
size: -

DNA: TGTGCCAGCAGCTCCTATCCGAGCGGGGGGGCTAGCACAGATACGCAGTATTTT
CDR3: CASSSYPSGGASTDTQYF
D: TRBD2
V: TRBV7-2
J: TRBJ2-3
size: -

DNA: TGTGCCAGCAGCTTACAGAGTAACACTGAAGCTTTCTTT
CDR3: CASSLQSNTEAFF
D: -
V: TRBV7-2
J: TRBJ1-1
size: many

DNA: TGTGCCACCAGCAGAGGCGACGTGAACACTGAAGCTTTCTTT
CDR3: CATSRGDVNTEAFF
D: -
V: TRBV15
J: TRBJ1-1
size: -

DNA: TGTGCCAGCACCCCCTCCAGGGCCCTTAGCTCCTACAATGAGCAGTTCTTC
CDR3: CASTPSRALSSYNEQFF
D: -
V: TRBV12-3/TRBV12-4
J: TRBJ2-1
size: -

DNA: TGTGCCAGTAGCCTCACGACACCGCCCATGGTGAACACTGAAGCTTTCTTT
CDR3: CASSLTTPPMVNTEAFF
D: -
V: TRBV19
J: TRBJ1-1
size: once

DNA: TGCGCCAGCAGCGTGGGGCGGGAGGATTCACCCCTCCACTTT
CDR3: CASSVGREDSPLHF
D: -
V: TRBV5-1
J: TRBJ1-6
size: -

DNA: TGCAGCGTTGAGGAACACCGTTATGGCTACACCTTC
CDR3: CSVEEHRYGYTF
D: -
V: TRBV29-1
J: TRBJ1-2
size: -

DNA: TGTGCCAGCACCCCCGGGGGAAGTAATGAAAAACTGTTTTTT
CDR3: CASTPGGSNEKLFF
D: -
V: TRBV7-2
J: TRBJ1-4
size: -

DNA: TGCGCCAGCAGCCAAGATATGCATGAGCAGTTCTTC
CDR3: CASSQDMHEQFF
D: -
V: TRBV4-1
J: TRBJ2-1
size: few

DNA: TGTGCCAGCAGTACAGAAATTCCCTTCTTCTTT
CDR3: CASSTEIPFFF
D: -
V: TRBV6-1
J: TRBJ1-1
size: few

DNA: TGTGCCAGCAGCTTAGTCCCCCCTGGAAACACCATATATTTT
CDR3: CASSLVPPGNTIYF
D: -
V: TRBV7-2
J: TRBJ1-3
size: few

DNA: TGCAGCGTCAAAGCCGACAGTCTTAATTCACCCCTCCACTTT
CDR3: CSVKADSLNSPLHF
D: -
V: TRBV29-1
J: TRBJ1-6
size: few